These 22 T cell receptor beta chains were all obtained from the same sample, sequenced in a study of radiotherapy plus CTLA-4 blockade in lung cancer. TCRdb's copy holds only in-frame clones and misses some; the assay was immunoSEQ multiplex PCR. Of some 74,000 clones listed, over 65% are singletons. The source was peripheral blood, collected from a patient treated with radiotherapy plus ipilimumab. Source of these receptors: a human donor with non-small cell lung cancer who had a complete response to radiotherapy plus ipilimumab.

The genes are TRBV13 and TRBJ2-1; 10 bases match TRBD2. Germline V gene sequence: CDR1 PRHDT, CDR2 FYEKMQ (reference sequence). This CDR3 comprises 17 residues. Trimming at V came to 5 bases and at J to 0 bases, leaving 7 bases not matched to a gene. The CDR3, as DNA: TGTGCCAGCAGCGCCGGACTAGCGGTTAGCTCCTACAATGAGCAGTTCTTC. Its protein is CASSAGLAVSSYNEQFF.

The rearrangement links TRBV5-4 to TRBJ1-6; a possible D gene is TRBD1 (5 bases). The V end lost 0 bases, the J end lost 1 base, and 11 bases lay between the germline ends. Germline CDR1 SGHNT, CDR2 YYREEE (reference sequence). The CDR3 is made up of 17 amino acids. The CDR3 here is CASSLAGSRSYNSPLHF. Written as DNA, the CDR3 is TGTGCCAGCAGCTTGGCAGGGAGCAGGTCCTATAATTCACCCCTCCACTTT. Looking up the rest from reference TRBV5-4 and TRBJ1-6 gives the full variable domain: ETGVTQSPTHLIKTRGQQVTLRCSSQSGHNTVSWYQQALGQGPQFIFQYYREEENGRGNFPPRFSGLQFPNYSSELNVNALELDDSALYLCASSLAGSRSYNSPLHFGNGTRLTVT.

V gene TRBV7-8 combines with J gene TRBJ2-7, with 7 bases that match TRBD1. This CDR3 contains 14 residues. J gave up 6 bases and V 8 bases, and 13 bases lay outside the gene matches. In germline, CDR1 is SGHVS, CDR2 FQNEAQ. The CDR3 loop is CASSTIRQGAEQYV. Here the CDR3 DNA reads TGTGCCAGCTCCACTATCCGACAGGGCGCCGAGCAGTACGTC.

The rearrangement uses TRBV5-1 and TRBJ2-1; possibly TRBD1 for D (6 bases). Trimming left V 4 bases short and J 7 bases short, with 12 bases between. The germline CDR1 and CDR2 sequences are SGHRS and YFSETQ. The CDR3 consists of 13 residues. The CDR3 protein is CASSTDRFNEQFF. As DNA, the CDR3 is TGCGCCAGCAGCACGGACAGATTTAATGAGCAGTTCTTC. The full variable domain, in which reference TRBV5-1 and TRBJ2-1 provide the parts outside the CDR3, is KAGVTQTPRYLIKTRGQQVTLSCSPISGHRSVSWYQQTPGQGLQFLFEYFSETQRNKGNFPGRFSGRQFSNSRSEMNVSTLELGDSALYLCASSTDRFNEQFFGPGTRLTVL.

V usage is TRBV11-3 and J usage is TRBJ2-2, with D perhaps matching TRBD1 or TRBD2 (5 bases each). The CDR3 extends over 14 amino acids. Germline V gene sequence: CDR1 SGHNT, CDR2 YENEEA. V gave up 5 bases and J gave up 5 bases, with 12 bases separating them. CDR3 loop: CASSLRGLTGELFF. For the CDR3, the DNA is TGTGCCAGCAGCCTCCGGGGCCTAACCGGGGAGCTGTTTTTT.

This clone was picked up a small number of times. The chain carries TRBV10-3 and TRBJ2-7, with D unresolved. This CDR3 has 11 residues. Germline lookup yields CDR1 ENHRY and CDR2 SYGVKD. The germline V and J ends were trimmed by 8 bases and 4 bases, with 9 bases remaining between them. CDR3 in amino acids: CAIASDYEQYF. CDR3 bases: TGTGCCATCGCATCAGATTACGAGCAGTACTTC.

This chain links TRBV5-5 with TRBJ2-3; no definite D call. The V end was cut by 6 bases, the J end by 0 bases, with 11 bases between. Germline lookup yields CDR1 SGHKS and CDR2 YYEKEE (reference sequence). The CDR3 is 14 amino acids. CDR3 sequence: CASTLTQSTDTQYF. In nucleotides, the CDR3 is TGTGCCAGCACCCTGACCCAGAGCACAGATACGCAGTATTTT.

The chain combines TRBV27 with TRBJ1-2; D is unclear. This CDR3 has 14 residues. The V and J ends lost 5 bases and 6 bases respectively, with 16 bases between them. CDR1 and CDR2 from the germline V gene are MNHEY and SMNVEV (reference sequence). In nucleotides, the CDR3 is TGTGCCAGCAGTAACCGTGGCAGTTCTGATGGCTACACCTTC. It translates to CASSNRGSSDGYTF.

CDR3 nucleotide sequence: TGTGCCAGCAGTGAGACGACTAGCGGGGAGAGACTAGAGCAGTTCTTC. Protein sequence: CASSETTSGERLEQFF. This sequence joins TRBV25-1 and TRBJ2-1, with 11 nucleotides matching TRBD2. Trimming removed 3 bases from V and 10 bases from J; junction bases left unmatched: 11. Germline assignment: CDR1 MGHDK and CDR2 SYGVNS. The CDR3 extends over 16 amino acids.

The V and J genes are TRBV10-2 and TRBJ1-3; D is ambiguous. The CDR3 loop spans 18 amino acids. Between the trimmed V and J ends, which lost 4 bases and 2 bases, there was a span of 21 bases. Germline V CDR1 and CDR2: WSHSY, SAAADI. The CDR3 coding sequence is TGCGCCAGCAGTGTCTACAGTTACCCGGAAGAGCCTGGAAACACCATATATTTT. This encodes CASSVYSYPEEPGNTIYF.

This chain uses TRBV2 with TRBJ2-1; 10 bases agree with TRBD2. Trimming removed 4 bases from V and 12 bases from J; junction bases left unmatched: 6. The germline V gene encodes CDR1 SNHLY and CDR2 FYNNEI. This CDR3 comprises 13 residues. This CDR3 reads CASSGLAGVGQFF. CDR3 bases: TGTGCCAGCAGTGGGCTAGCGGGAGTAGGGCAGTTCTTC.

The chain employs TRBV25-1 and TRBJ1-3; weak D call: TRBD1 (6 bases). The germline CDR1 and CDR2 sequences are MGHDK and SYGVNS. The CDR3 spans 15 residues. The V end lost 5 bases, the J end lost 7 bases, and 18 bases lay between the germline ends. CDR3 DNA: TGTGCCAGCAGTCTAGGAGGGGGAATCGCGAACACCATATATTTT. Translation: CASSLGGGIANTIYF.

The chain recombines TRBV4-1 with TRBJ1-5; TRBD1 matches at 7 bases. The length of the CDR3 is 16 residues. Germline V gene sequence: CDR1 MGHRA, CDR2 YSYEKL. The V gene end was trimmed by 5 bases and the J gene end by 9 bases; junction bases not matched to a gene: 16. The CDR3 sequence: CASSDGGQGVPRPQHF. In nucleotides, the CDR3 is TGCGCCAGCAGCGATGGGGGGCAGGGGGTACCACGGCCCCAGCATTTT.

The V and J genes are TRBV27 and TRBJ1-6; 8 bases are shared with TRBD1. Germline CDR1 is MNHEY and CDR2 is SMNVEV (reference sequence). V trimming: 6 bases; J trimming: 7 bases; junction bases outside the gene matches: 5. The CDR3 consists of 14 residues. DNA for the CDR3: TGTGCCAGCAGCCCCAGGGGGCTCAATTCACCCCTCCACTTT. It encodes CASSPRGLNSPLHF.

The chain couples TRBV27 to TRBJ2-7; tentatively, D is TRBD2 (7 bases). The CDR3 sequence is 16 residues long. In germline, CDR1 is MNHEY, CDR2 SMNVEV (reference sequence). The ends were cut back, 6 bases at V and 5 bases at J, with 23 bases in the middle. The CDR3 protein is CASRVGGGPIANEQYF. CDR3 nucleotide sequence: TGTGCCAGCAGGGTGGGCGGGGGCCCTATTGCGAACGAGCAGTACTTC.

The rearrangement links TRBV5-1 to TRBJ1-6; D is uncertain. The CDR3 contains 15 residues. V gave up 2 bases and J gave up 5 bases, with 11 bases separating them. Germline lookup yields CDR1 SGHRS and CDR2 YFSETQ. In DNA form, the CDR3 reads TGCGCCAGCAGCTTCCAAACAGAAAATAATTCACCCCTCCACTTT. It is translated as CASSFQTENNSPLHF. Supplemented by reference TRBV5-1 and TRBJ1-6, the full variable domain reads KAGVTQTPRYLIKTRGQQVTLSCSPISGHRSVSWYQQTPGQGLQFLFEYFSETQRNKGNFPGRFSGRQFSNSRSEMNVSTLELGDSALYLCASSFQTENNSPLHFGNGTRLTVT.

The chain has TRBV6-1 and TRBJ1-5; 8 positions match TRBD1. The germline CDR1 and CDR2 sequences are MNHNS and SASEGT. Trimming cost V 5 bases and J 2 bases; bases outside gene matches: 2. There are 14 residues in the CDR3. This CDR3 is CASSPQGGNQPQHF. CDR3 coding DNA: TGTGCCAGCAGTCCACAGGGGGGCAATCAGCCCCAGCATTTT.

The chain has TRBV28 and TRBJ2-5; D remains unclear. This CDR3 contains 14 residues. Germline CDR1 and CDR2: MDHEN and SYDVKM. V lost 5 bases and J lost 1, with 11 bases in between. The CDR3 region has the DNA TGTGCCAGCAGTCCCCAAGGGCTCCAAGAGACCCAGTACTTC. Amino acids: CASSPQGLQETQYF.

This chain uses TRBV18 with TRBJ2-7; D is unclear. V was pared by 4 bases and J by 2 bases, with 9 bases between. Germline V gene sequence: CDR1 KGHSH, CDR2 LQKENI. This CDR3 is 13 amino acids long. In nucleotides, the CDR3 is TGTGCCAGCTCACTCCGGCTTACCTACGAGCAGTACTTC. This sequence encodes CASSLRLTYEQYF.

The chain carries TRBV27 and TRBJ1-1; possible D gene TRBD1, 5 bases. Germline lookup yields CDR1 MNHEY and CDR2 SMNVEV (reference sequence). CDR3 length: 15 amino acids. Between the trimmed V and J ends, which lost 5 bases and 1 base, there was a span of 14 bases. The CDR3 DNA reads as TGTGCCAGCAGTCCCACTCGGGGGGGGAACACTGAAGCTTTCTTT. Its translation: CASSPTRGGNTEAFF.

J is TRBJ2-3 and V is TRBV7-2; 7 bases match TRBD1. The germline gives CDR1 SGHTA, CDR2 FQGNSA. V lost 5 bases, J lost 6 bases, and 8 bases stayed unmatched. The length of the CDR3 is 14 residues. In DNA form, the CDR3 reads TGTGCCAGCAGCCCGGACAGGTCCCGGGATACGCAGTATTTT. This translates into CASSPDRSRDTQYF. Drawing the rest from reference TRBV7-2 and TRBJ2-3, the complete variable domain is GAGVSQSPSNKVTEKGKDVELRCDPISGHTALYWYRQSLGQGLEFLIYFQGNSAPDKSGLPSDRFSAERTGGSVSTLTIQRTQQEDSAVYLCASSPDRSRDTQYFGPGTRLTVL.

The rearrangement uses TRBV6-1 and TRBJ2-1; 7 bases align to TRBD1. The germline V gene has CDR1 MNHNS and CDR2 SASEGT. Trimming removed 0 bases from V and 1 base from J; junction bases left unmatched: 3. CDR3 length: 16 amino acids. The CDR3 coding sequence is TGTGCCAGCAGTGAAGCTGGCAGGGGGTCCTACAATGAGCAGTTCTTC. Its translation: CASSEAGRGSYNEQFF.